The next 16 T cell receptor beta chains were all read from a single sample in a study of PD-1 blockade in classical Hodgkin lymphoma. Sequenced by immunoSEQ multiplex PCR; TCRdb stores in-frame clones only, minus some. The sample has 100,000 to 120,000 clones, over 85% seen once; the top ten hold 15% to 20%. Time point given: cycle 4 day 1 (C4D1), after less than 7 weeks of nivolumab. Relapses following autologous stem cell transplantation were seen in all patients, with brentuximab vedotin exposure varying. The specimen was peripheral blood mononuclear cells (PBMCs), collected before the fourth cycle of nivolumab. The receptor source for this set is a human donor with classical Hodgkin lymphoma.

The chain couples TRBV27 to TRBJ1-5, with unresolved D. This CDR3 has 12 amino acids. Between the trimmed V and J ends, which lost 8 bases and 3 bases, there was a span of 8 bases. Germline V gene lookup returns CDR1 MNHEY and CDR2 SMNVEV (reference sequence). The CDR3 coding sequence is TGTGCCAGCGCCACCGCCAATCAGCCCCAGCATTTT. Translating gives CASATANQPQHF.

This clone has only a few counts. The chain joins TRBV5-8 to TRBJ2-1; possible D gene TRBD2, 6 bases. V shed 4 bases and J shed 10 bases, with 12 bases lying between them. The V gene's germline CDR1 is SGHTS and CDR2 YDEGEE. The CDR3 is 12 residues long. CDR3 coding DNA: TGTGCCAGCAGCGACGTGCTAGCGGAGCAGTTCTTC. It encodes CASSDVLAEQFF.

This clone is a singleton in its sample. The chain uses TRBV7-9 and TRBJ2-1; tentatively, D is TRBD1 (6 bases). CDR3 size: 14 residues. V was clipped by 5 bases and J by 8 bases, with 16 bases between them. CDR1 SEHNR and CDR2 FQNEAQ come from the germline V gene (reference sequence). In nucleotides, the CDR3 is TGTGCCAGCAGCCTGGGGGCCGGGGTGGATGAGCAGTTCTTC. This codes for CASSLGAGVDEQFF.

V usage is TRBV5-4 and J usage is TRBJ1-1, with 9 bases fitting TRBD1. Germline V gene data show CDR1 as SGHNT and CDR2 as YYREEE (reference sequence). The length of the CDR3 is 17 residues. V lost 4 bases and J lost 3; bases outside the gene matches: 13. CDR3 DNA sequence: TGTGCCAGCAGCACTCCGCCGGGACAGGGAAGATACACTGAAGCTTTCTTT. Amino acids: CASSTPPGQGRYTEAFF. Looking up the rest from reference TRBV5-4 and TRBJ1-1 gives the full variable domain: ETGVTQSPTHLIKTRGQQVTLRCSSQSGHNTVSWYQQALGQGPQFIFQYYREEENGRGNFPPRFSGLQFPNYSSELNVNALELDDSALYLCASSTPPGQGRYTEAFFGQGTRLTVV.

The chain joins TRBV7-2 to TRBJ2-1, with TRBD2 identical over 8 bases. After removal of 5 bases from V and 9 bases from J, the junction contained 3 bases not matched to a gene. The CDR3 runs 12 residues. The germline CDR1 and CDR2 sequences are SGHTA and FQGNSA. The CDR3 DNA follows: TGTGCCAGCAGCACCCTAGCGGGTGAGCAGTTCTTC. Residues: CASSTLAGEQFF.

The chain uses TRBV14 and TRBJ2-5, with D maybe TRBD1 (6 bases). Trimming took 0 bases from V and 7 from J, leaving 9 bases between them. The CDR3 is 13 amino acids. Germline lookup yields CDR1 SGHDN and CDR2 FVKESK. The CDR3 spells CASSQDQGMTQYF. In nucleotides, the CDR3 is TGTGCCAGCAGCCAAGATCAGGGGATGACCCAGTACTTC.

In this sample, this clone turned up many times. The chain employs TRBV2 and TRBJ2-1; D is uncertain. This CDR3 comprises 11 residues. Germline V gives CDR1 SNHLY, CDR2 FYNNEI. Trimming took off 10 bases at V and 5 bases at J, with 9 bases between the two ends. Here the CDR3 reads CAITDDNEQFF. The CDR3 DNA is TGTGCCATCACGGATGACAATGAGCAGTTCTTC.

This chain connects TRBV6-1 to TRBJ2-7; TRBD2 might be the D (5 bases). The CDR3 runs to 12 residues. Trimming shortened V by 11 bases and J by 4 bases, and 15 bases separated the two germline ends. Germline V gene data show CDR1 as MNHNS and CDR2 as SASEGT. CDR3 bases: TGTGCCGGAGGTGGCCGAGAATACGAGCAGTACTTC. Translated, it gives CAGGGREYEQYF.

V and J are TRBV5-8 and TRBJ2-6; D call uncertain. Germline CDR1 SGHTS, CDR2 YDEGEE. This CDR3 has 19 amino acids. Trimming stripped 1 base from V and 0 bases from J, with 17 bases between. DNA of the CDR3: TGTGCCAGCAGCTTGTCATCGTGGGCCCCGATCTCTGGGGCCAACGTCCTGACTTTC. This translates into CASSLSSWAPISGANVLTF.

The chain recombines TRBV11-2 with TRBJ2-7, with D possibly TRBD1 on 5 matching bases. Trimming cost V 0 bases and J 7 bases, with 13 bases left between them. This CDR3 comprises 14 residues. Looked up from germline, CDR1 is SGHAT and CDR2 is FQNNGV. CDR3 coding DNA: TGTGCCAGCAGCTTAGATCTCGCAGGGTTTGAGCAGTACTTC. This codes for CASSLDLAGFEQYF.

DNA of the CDR3: TGTGCCAGCAGTCTCGGCAGGGGGCTAGGTGAAGCTTTCTTT. Amino acid sequence: CASSLGRGLGEAFF. The chain couples TRBV11-3 to TRBJ1-1; 8 bases map to TRBD1. V lost 6 bases, J lost 7 bases, and 10 bases stayed unmatched. In germline, CDR1 is SGHNT, CDR2 YENEEA. This CDR3 is 14 amino acids long. The full variable domain, its missing parts supplied by reference TRBV11-3 and TRBJ1-1, is EAGVVQSPRYKIIEKKQPVAFWCNPISGHNTLYWYLQNLGQGPELLIRYENEEAVDDSQLPKDRFSAERLKGVDSTLKIQPAELGDSAVYLCASSLGRGLGEAFFGQGTRLTVV.

The chain is built from TRBV28 and TRBJ2-1, with a weak D call TRBD2 (6 bases). Trimming left V 7 bases short and J 1 base short, with 17 bases between. CDR3 length equals 16 residues. Germline lookup yields CDR1 MDHEN and CDR2 SYDVKM. CDR3 protein: CASTSGGRPSYNEQFF. DNA of the CDR3: TGTGCCAGCACCTCAGGAGGGCGACCATCCTACAATGAGCAGTTCTTC.

V gene TRBV6-5 combines with J gene TRBJ1-1; D unresolved. Germline V gene lookup returns CDR1 MNHEY and CDR2 SVGAGI. The CDR3 is 15 amino acids. The V gene lost 1 base and the J gene lost 1 base, with 10 bases spanning the gap. CDR3 sequence: CASSYYGTGNTEAFF. The CDR3, as DNA: TGTGCCAGCAGTTACTATGGTACGGGGAACACTGAAGCTTTCTTT.

The genes are TRBV19 and TRBJ2-1; D is ambiguous. Deletions cut 5 bases from V and 2 bases from J, with 13 bases between. Germline V gene sequence: CDR1 LNHDA, CDR2 SQIVND (reference sequence). CDR3 size: 15 residues. The CDR3 loop reads CASSPRTSPYNEQFF. CDR3 nucleotides: TGTGCCAGTAGTCCAAGGACGAGCCCCTACAATGAGCAGTTCTTC. Full variable domain (outside the CDR3, taken from reference TRBV19 and TRBJ2-1): DGGITQSPKYLFRKEGQNVTLSCEQNLNHDAMYWYRQDPGQGLRLIYYSQIVNDFQKGDIAEGYSVSREKKESFPLTVTSAQKNPTAFYLCASSPRTSPYNEQFFGPGTRLTVL.

J is TRBJ1-5 and V is TRBV6-1; the D is unclear. Germline V gene lookup returns CDR1 MNHNS and CDR2 SASEGT. Trimming removed 5 bases from V and 9 bases from J, with 8 bases in between. The CDR3 is 11 amino acids. In DNA, the CDR3 is TGTGCCAGCAGTTACGAACGGCCCCAGCATTTT. Residues: CASSYERPQHF.

The chain employs TRBV30 and TRBJ1-5; no clear D gene. Per germline, CDR1 GTSNPN and CDR2 SVGIG (reference sequence). The CDR3 is 12 residues long. With 3 bases removed from V and 4 bases from J, the gap between germline ends came to 7 bases. The CDR3 DNA reads as TGTGCCTGGAGGGAAGGAAATCAGCCCCAGCATTTT. It translates to CAWREGNQPQHF.